This TCR beta chain was retrieved from a study of blood T cell repertoires in COVID-19. Overall study context: Researchers got acute and convalescent COVID-19 samples from the United States, Italy and Spain. T cells, B-cell-depleted T cells, or PBMCs provided the cDNA or gDNA that served as material.

As originally analysed: Estimation of nucleated cell counts relied on the amplification of reference gene primers. The assay was immunoSEQ multiplex PCR, and TCRdb's table has in-frame clones only and misses some. The V and J calls and the clone size are those of that table, but D and trimming were determined from the DNA. This table holds about 200,000 clones, roughly nine tenths found once. The CDR3 covers 15 residues. V was clipped by 5 bases and J by 1 base, with 13 bases between them. Germline values: CDR1 LNHDA, CDR2 SQIVND (reference sequence). The V and J genes are TRBV19 and TRBJ2-3; D remains ambiguous. The sample taken for sequencing was peripheral blood. This receptor was taken from a man aged 35 to 55 with acute or convalescent COVID-19. The CDR3 sequence is CASSPNPPRTDTQYF. The CDR3 coding sequence is TGTGCCAGTAGTCCTAACCCTCCTCGCACAGATACGCAGTATTTT.